This T cell receptor (beta chain) was identified during a study of human T cells and chemical hapten exposure. Comments on this clonotype: Its antigen is not known.

Study conclusions and caveats: No alteration of TCRs above 1 in 1000 frequency was seen with DPC sensitization.

Noted time point: patch test 1, 2 weeks after DPC sensitization. Treatment given: therapeutic diphenylcyclopropenone sensitization with weekly scalp DPC. How the authors handled the data: Between about 20,000 and 690,600 TCRs appeared in each sample, and the median stood at approximately 100,000. TCRdb itself ran the RACE reads through MiXCR, one entry per CDR3 protein. TCRdb's processing, not the study's, gives the V and J calls here. Of tens of thousands of distinct CDR3 sequences listed, roughly a tenth were seen once; the top ten hold 2.2%. Germline V lookup: CDR1 SGHTA, CDR2 FQGNSA. This CDR3 is 15 amino acids long. V lost 1 base and J 5 bases, leaving 14 bases between the germline ends.

The clonotype was recovered from a man between 35 and 55 years old with alopecia areata. Some clones in this sample may be carry-over from other donors' samples. V and J are TRBV7-2 and TRBJ2-5; unclear D gene. The sample here was whole blood, taken in connection with sensitization to the hapten diphenylcyclopropenone (DPC). CDR3 nucleotide sequence: TGTGCCAGCAGCTTAGATGGGTCGGGTGGGGAGACCCAGTACTTC. Encoded protein: CASSLDGSGGETQYF.